This TCR beta chain was observed in a study of cytomegalovirus exposure and HLA in healthy donors. With respect to this clone: As yet, its antigen is unknown. The sample contains more than one DNA sequence encoding this CDR3.

The CDR3 runs 14 residues. Deletions cut 2 bases from V and 0 bases from J, with 5 bases between. CDR1 MDHEN and CDR2 SYDVKM come from the germline V gene. Findings of the study overall: In a later analysis, an Asian-associated ancestry cluster reportedly showed fewer N-insertions than the approximately 700-donor mean. In an earlier analysis, most TCR beta V segments were productive about 90% or about 30% of the time. Indistinguishable V segments, including TRBV6-2 and TRBV6-3, were excluded. Cytomegalovirus status was reportedly diagnosed by the classifier with high specificity and sensitivity.

The PCR employed 60 Vbeta primers together with 13 Jbeta primers. The protocol was immunoSEQ multiplex PCR, while the TCRdb copy is restricted to in-frame clones and leaves out a portion. The data contain 200,000 or so clones, 78% of them singletons. The V and J genes are TRBV28 and TRBJ1-5; D ambiguous. The TCR sequence derives from a young woman in good health and CMV-seropositive. The specimen sequenced was PBMCs. CDR3 sequence: CASSLGGSNQPQHF. In DNA, the CDR3 is TGTGCCAGCAGTTTAGGAGGTAGCAATCAGCCCCAGCATTTT.